Below are 32 T cell receptor beta chains sequenced from a single sample in a study of blood T cell repertoires in COVID-19. Using immunoSEQ multiplex PCR, the repertoire was profiled, and TCRdb retains in-frame clones only, with some absent. Counted here are 150,000 to 170,000 clones, around 79% occurring once; the ten biggest clones make up roughly 1.5%. The specimen sequenced was peripheral blood. These receptors all come from an elderly man with acute or convalescent COVID-19.

The J gene is TRBJ1-4, the V gene TRBV10-1, with TRBD1 matching 7 bases. Germline V gives CDR1 WNHNN, CDR2 SYGVQD (reference sequence). This CDR3 contains 15 residues. V shed 3 bases, J shed 4 bases, and the junction held 5 bases outside the gene matches. The CDR3: CASSDTGTDNEKLFF. The CDR3 DNA sequence: TGCGCCAGCAGTGATACCGGGACAGATAATGAAAAACTGTTTTTT.

The rearrangement joins TRBV5-1 to TRBJ1-6, with 10 bases aligning to TRBD1. Germline values: CDR1 SGHRS, CDR2 YFSETQ. The CDR3 extends over 19 amino acids. J lost 5 bases, V lost 0 bases, and 11 bases had no gene match. This chain's CDR3 is CASSLEGTGVRTNNSPLHF. Here the CDR3 DNA reads TGCGCCAGCAGCTTGGAAGGGACAGGGGTGAGGACCAATAATTCACCCCTCCACTTT. Filled out from reference TRBV5-1 and TRBJ1-6, the complete variable domain reads KAGVTQTPRYLIKTRGQQVTLSCSPISGHRSVSWYQQTPGQGLQFLFEYFSETQRNKGNFPGRFSGRQFSNSRSEMNVSTLELGDSALYLCASSLEGTGVRTNNSPLHFGNGTRLTVT.

V gene TRBV5-1 combines with J gene TRBJ2-2, with 9 bases aligning to TRBD1. The CDR3 has 15 amino acids. J gave up 6 bases and V 2 bases, and 5 bases lay outside the gene matches. The germline V gene encodes CDR1 SGHRS and CDR2 YFSETQ. CDR3 in DNA: TGCGCCAGCAGCTTCGGACAGGGGCTCGCCGGGGAGCTGTTTTTT. It yields the protein CASSFGQGLAGELFF.

The V and J genes are TRBV6-5 and TRBJ2-3; D call uncertain. Germline-derived CDR1 and CDR2 are MNHEY and SVGAGI. This CDR3 comprises 13 residues. V shed 7 bases and J shed 0 bases, with 8 bases lying between them. CDR3 nucleotides: TGTGCCAGCATGGAGCCCAGCACAGATACGCAGTATTTT. Translating it yields CASMEPSTDTQYF.

The V call is TRBV6-5, the J call TRBJ1-6; TRBD1 is a possible D gene (6 bases). V shed 6 bases and J shed 5 bases, with 8 bases lying between them. This CDR3 spans 13 amino acids. Germline CDR1 and CDR2: MNHEY and SVGAGI. DNA for the CDR3: TGTGCCAGCAGAGGACAGAATAATTCACCCCTCCACTTT. Protein: CASRGQNNSPLHF.

V is TRBV12-3 or TRBV12-4 and J is TRBJ1-3; D unclear. The CDR3 extends over 12 amino acids. V shed 8 bases and J shed 4 bases, with 9 bases lying between them. The CDR3 nucleotides read TGTGCCAGCCGAATCACAGGAAACACCATATATTTT. The encoded protein is CASRITGNTIYF.

The V and J genes are TRBV2 and TRBJ2-1; D unresolved. Germline V gene lookup returns CDR1 SNHLY and CDR2 FYNNEI. The V end lost 2 bases, the J end lost 9 bases, and 11 bases lay between the germline ends. The CDR3 totals 13 residues. Written as DNA, the CDR3 is TGTGCCAGCAGTGAACGCCCCCTGAGTGAGCAGTTCTTC. Its translation is CASSERPLSEQFF.

V usage is TRBV6-2 or TRBV6-3 and J usage is TRBJ2-7, with a tentative D call TRBD1 (6 bases). Trimming stripped 6 bases from V and 3 bases from J, with 18 bases between. This CDR3 is built from 15 residues. The germline V gene encodes CDR1 MNHEY and CDR2 SVGEGT. This CDR3 reads CASSIGTQGFYEQYV. The CDR3 bases are TGTGCCAGCAGCATAGGGACACAGGGATTCTACGAGCAGTACGTC.

In this sample, this clone turned up a few times. This rearrangement joins TRBV5-1 to TRBJ2-2; 8 nucleotides agree with TRBD1. The V gene's germline CDR1 is SGHRS and CDR2 YFSETQ. J lost 7 bases, V lost 4 bases, and 9 bases had no gene match. The CDR3 length is 15 residues. For the CDR3, the DNA is TGCGCCAGCAGCCCCCTGACAGGGGCGGACGGGGAGCTGTTTTTT. Translation gives CASSPLTGADGELFF.

In this sample, this clone turned up a few times. V is TRBV5-6 and J is TRBJ1-2; tentatively, D is TRBD1 (5 bases). V was pared by 2 bases and J by 2 bases, with 13 bases between. Per germline, CDR1 SGHDT and CDR2 YYEEEE. CDR3 length: 15 amino acids. The CDR3 region has the DNA TGTGCCAGCAGCTTCCAGACAGTGAGGAACTATGGCTACACCTTC. Its translation: CASSFQTVRNYGYTF.

V is TRBV18 and J is TRBJ2-2; D unresolved. Germline V gene sequence: CDR1 KGHSH, CDR2 LQKENI. The CDR3 consists of 15 residues. V dropped 4 bases and J dropped 2 bases, with 11 bases sitting between them. CDR3 region: CASSLTQYNTGELFF. Written as DNA, the CDR3 is TGTGCCAGCTCACTGACACAGTACAACACCGGGGAGCTGTTTTTT.

A single count supports this clone. The V and J genes are TRBV5-1 and TRBJ1-4; 7 nucleotides match TRBD1. CDR1 and CDR2 (germline): SGHRS, YFSETQ. The CDR3 contains 14 residues. J gave up 3 bases and V 2 bases, and 1 base lay outside the gene matches. CDR3 sequence: CASSFGTANEKLFF. CDR3 coding DNA: TGCGCCAGCAGCTTTGGGACAGCTAATGAAAAACTGTTTTTT.

The chain is built from TRBV11-2 and TRBJ2-1, with 12 bases matching TRBD2. CDR1 and CDR2 from the germline V gene are SGHAT and FQNNGV. J was trimmed by 7 bases and V by 2 bases; bases with no gene match: 3. The CDR3 runs to 15 residues. CDR3 loop: CASSLRLAGGNEQFF. The CDR3 bases are TGTGCCAGCAGCTTACGGCTAGCGGGAGGGAATGAGCAGTTCTTC.

V and J are TRBV5-4 and TRBJ2-1, with a weak D call TRBD2 (5 bases). The CDR3 consists of 15 residues. The germline gives CDR1 SGHNT, CDR2 YYREEE (reference sequence). The V and J ends lost 2 bases and 5 bases respectively, with 14 bases between them. The CDR3 bases are TGTGCCAGCAGCTTCACTATCCGGGAAGACAATGAGCAGTTCTTC. Translation: CASSFTIREDNEQFF.

The chain has TRBV9 and TRBJ1-2; tentatively, D is TRBD1 (6 bases). V was clipped by 4 bases and J by 0 bases, with 13 bases between them. The length of the CDR3 is 15 residues. The germline gives CDR1 SGDLS, CDR2 YYNGEE. CDR3 sequence (DNA): TGTGCCAGCAGCCTGACGGACAGACCTAACTATGGCTACACCTTC. Amino acids: CASSLTDRPNYGYTF.

The chain combines TRBV11-3 with TRBJ2-3; TRBD2 is a possible D gene (6 bases). Germline V lookup: CDR1 SGHNT, CDR2 YENEEA. This CDR3 is 14 amino acids long. V was shortened by 5 bases and J by 3 bases, with 12 bases between the two germline ends. In DNA form, the CDR3 reads TGTGCCAGCAGCCGGGGGAAAGGGACAGATACGCAGTATTTT. Protein product: CASSRGKGTDTQYF.

The chain has TRBV19 and TRBJ1-3; the D gene is possibly TRBD1 (5 bases). Germline V gene lookup returns CDR1 LNHDA and CDR2 SQIVND (reference sequence). V was pared by 3 bases and J by 2 bases, with 14 bases between. This CDR3 has 16 residues. CDR3 residues: CASSIAAGTTGNTIYF. CDR3 nucleotide sequence: TGTGCCAGTAGTATTGCCGCAGGGACTACTGGAAACACCATATATTTT.

This rearrangement joins TRBV7-9 to TRBJ1-1, with D possibly being TRBD1 (6 bases). This CDR3 comprises 15 residues. V gave up 1 base and J gave up 7 bases, with 16 bases separating them. CDR1 is SEHNR and CDR2 is FQNEAQ in the germline V gene (reference sequence). The CDR3 sequence: CASSLVSAGVREAFF. The CDR3 nucleotides are TGTGCCAGCAGCTTAGTATCGGCAGGGGTTCGTGAAGCTTTCTTT. Filled out from reference TRBV7-9 and TRBJ1-1, the complete variable domain reads DTGVSQNPRHKITKRGQNVTFRCDPISEHNRLYWYRQTLGQGPEFLTYFQNEAQLEKSRLLSDRFSAERPKGSFSTLEIQRTEQGDSAMYLCASSLVSAGVREAFFGQGTRLTVV.

This chain links TRBV4-1 with TRBJ1-2; TRBD1 aligns across 9 bases. Germline V CDR1 and CDR2: MGHRA, YSYEKL. The CDR3 consists of 19 residues. With 4 bases clipped from V and 5 bases from J, the junction kept 20 bases outside the gene matches. The CDR3 here is CASSRPPPGQGTVWYGYTF. CDR3 sequence (DNA): TGCGCCAGCAGCCGCCCTCCACCGGGACAGGGCACCGTCTGGTATGGCTACACCTTC.

The J gene is TRBJ2-7, the V gene TRBV23-1; 8 nucleotides agree with TRBD1. TRBV23-1 is an ORF, and what it does is uncertain. J was trimmed by 10 bases and V by 3 bases; bases with no gene match: 8. The length of the CDR3 is 13 residues. The CDR3 region is CASSHSGTGAQYV. The DNA for the CDR3 is TGCGCCAGCAGTCACTCCGGGACAGGAGCCCAGTACGTC.

The V gene is TRBV6-5, the J gene TRBJ2-3; the match to TRBD2 covers 8 bases. Germline V gene sequence: CDR1 MNHEY, CDR2 SVGAGI. The CDR3 has 15 amino acids. After removal of 6 bases from V and 6 bases from J, the junction contained 11 bases not matched to a gene. CDR3 protein: CASSQQRGGPDTQYF. Here the CDR3 DNA reads TGTGCCAGCAGCCAACAACGGGGGGGCCCGGATACGCAGTATTTT.

The chain combines TRBV4-1 with TRBJ1-5; no clear D. From germline, CDR1 is MGHRA and CDR2 YSYEKL. Deletions cut 1 base from V and 2 bases from J, with 12 bases between. The CDR3 runs to 16 residues. The CDR3 spells CASSQVGGIRNQPQHF. CDR3 bases: TGCGCCAGCAGCCAAGTGGGAGGGATTCGCAATCAGCCCCAGCATTTT.

This clone was found a few times. The chain joins TRBV11-3 to TRBJ2-2, with D maybe TRBD1 (7 bases). The V gene lost 4 bases and the J gene lost 0 bases, with 12 bases spanning the gap. This CDR3 has 16 amino acids. Germline V CDR1 and CDR2: SGHNT, YENEEA. The CDR3 DNA reads as TGTGCCAGCAGCTCGGCAGGGGGGACGAACACCGGGGAGCTGTTTTTT. It codes for CASSSAGGTNTGELFF.

The CDR3 here is CASSAGLAGGLQETQYF. The CDR3 coding sequence is TGTGCCAGCAGCGCGGGACTAGCGGGGGGGTTGCAAGAGACCCAGTACTTC. This chain connects TRBV11-2 to TRBJ2-5; 16 positions match TRBD2. V shed 5 bases, J shed 2 bases, and the junction held 5 bases outside the gene matches. The germline CDR1 and CDR2 sequences are SGHAT and FQNNGV. CDR3 length: 17 amino acids. The variable domain in full, completed from reference TRBV11-2 and TRBJ2-5, reads EAGVAQSPRYKIIEKRQSVAFWCNPISGHATLYWYQQILGQGPKLLIQFQNNGVVDDSQLPKDRFSAERLKGVDSTLKIQPAKLEDSAVYLCASSAGLAGGLQETQYFGPGTRLLVL.

This rearrangement joins TRBV30 to TRBJ2-3; 10 positions agree with TRBD2. V dropped 2 bases and J dropped 5; count of bases not matched to a gene: 4. There are 14 residues in the CDR3. Germline CDR1 is GTSNPN and CDR2 is SVGIG (reference sequence). DNA of the CDR3: TGTGCCTGGAGTAGCGGGGGGGCCGTAGATACGCAGTATTTT. Its protein is CAWSSGGAVDTQYF.

A note on this clone: This may be a read error: a much more frequent sequence differs by one nucleotide. The same CDR3 arises from other DNA sequences in this sample as well. The V gene is TRBV7-3, the J gene TRBJ2-2, with 16 nucleotides matching TRBD2. The CDR3 covers 21 residues. Looked up from germline, CDR1 is SGHTA and CDR2 is FQGTGA. The V segment lost 6 bases and the J segment 4 bases; nucleotides outside the gene matches: 17. The CDR3 coding sequence is TGTGCCAGCAGTCCGACTTATTCCGGGACTAGCGGGGGGGCGCGCACCGGGGAGCTGTTTTTT. Protein sequence: CASSPTYSGTSGGARTGELFF.

The J gene is TRBJ2-3, the V gene TRBV7-2; D is unclear. This CDR3 comprises 15 residues. CDR1 and CDR2 (germline): SGHTA, FQGNSA. Trimming removed 5 bases at V and 1 base at J, with 13 bases between. The chain's CDR3 is CASSPEESRTDTQYF. CDR3 bases: TGTGCCAGCAGCCCAGAGGAATCCCGCACAGATACGCAGTATTTT.

This chain uses TRBV2 with TRBJ1-2; 8 nucleotides match TRBD1. Looked up from germline, CDR1 is SNHLY and CDR2 is FYNNEI. Germline trimming cut 7 bases from V and 4 bases from J; bases unmatched to any gene: 14. The CDR3 extends over 16 amino acids. DNA of the CDR3: TGTGCCAGCACCCGAGAGGGACAGGTGTCTAGCTATGGCTACACCTTC. Encoded protein: CASTREGQVSSYGYTF.

In regard to this clone: The same CDR3 is also encoded by other DNA sequences in this sample. In DNA form, the CDR3 reads TGCAGCGTTGAAGAACCCATCGGGCAGCCCCAGCATTTT. It yields the protein CSVEEPIGQPQHF. The V and J genes are TRBV29-1 and TRBJ1-5, with D hard to call. Trimming pared 0 bases from V and 7 bases from J, leaving 10 bases between. The CDR3 sequence is 13 residues long. Germline CDR1 reads SQVTM; CDR2 reads ANQGSEA.

This chain links TRBV6-6 with TRBJ1-5; D gene unclear. Between the trimmed V and J ends, which lost 6 bases and 1 base, there was a span of 13 bases. CDR1 and CDR2 from the germline V gene are MNHNY and SVGAGI (reference sequence). The CDR3 loop spans 15 amino acids. CDR3 bases: TGTGCCAGCAGCGACACGGCAGTGAGCAATCAGCCCCAGCATTTT. It translates to CASSDTAVSNQPQHF.

The chain recombines TRBV2 with TRBJ2-1; 9 nucleotides agree with TRBD2. Germline V gene lookup returns CDR1 SNHLY and CDR2 FYNNEI. V was pared by 3 bases and J by 9 bases, with 12 bases of the junction left unmatched. This CDR3 is built from 16 residues. The CDR3 is CASSDQASGVGAEQFF. CDR3 nucleotides: TGTGCCAGCAGTGATCAGGCTAGCGGGGTTGGAGCTGAGCAGTTCTTC.

The chain employs TRBV7-9 and TRBJ1-2; 8 nucleotides align to TRBD1. V dropped 4 bases and J dropped 7; count of bases not matched to a gene: 14. CDR1 is SEHNR and CDR2 is FQNEAQ in the germline V gene (reference sequence). The CDR3 is made up of 16 amino acids. CDR3 coding DNA: TGTGCCAGCAGCTACTCCGGGGCAGGGGGCGCAAGTGGCTACACCTTC. Its protein product is CASSYSGAGGASGYTF.